Listed below are T cell receptor beta chains from one sample, sequenced in a study of cytomegalovirus exposure and HLA in healthy donors. Generated by immunoSEQ multiplex PCR, the TCRdb table keeps only in-frame clones and is missing some. The sample consists of around 150,000 clones, 75% to 80% of them appearing once. What was sequenced was PBMCs. Receptors originate from a male donor in good health and CMV-seronegative. The CDR3 runs from the conserved cysteine through the conserved F or W. The D gene is left open where the match is weak. Size values are once, few and many counts, or a class for expanded clones, and some rows have none.

j_gene: TRBJ2-3
abundance: once
v_gene: TRBV19
d_gene: -
CDR3aa: CASTELGGMTSTDTQYF
CDR3nt: TGTGCCAGTACCGAGTTAGGAGGAATGACTAGCACAGATACGCAGTATTTT

j_gene: TRBJ1-1
abundance: once
v_gene: TRBV30
d_gene: TRBD1
CDR3aa: CAWRVWTGNEAFF
CDR3nt: TGTGCCTGGAGAGTATGGACAGGGAATGAAGCTTTCTTT

j_gene: TRBJ2-5
abundance: -
v_gene: TRBV6-6
d_gene: -
CDR3aa: CASSYSTSSVETQYF
CDR3nt: TGTGCCAGCAGTTACTCGACTAGTAGTGTGGAGACCCAGTACTTC

j_gene: TRBJ2-1
abundance: -
v_gene: TRBV7-2
d_gene: -
CDR3aa: CASSLEGNSYNEQFF
CDR3nt: TGTGCCAGCAGCTTAGAGGGGAATTCCTACAATGAGCAGTTCTTC

j_gene: TRBJ1-6
abundance: -
v_gene: TRBV30
d_gene: -
CDR3aa: CATGVTPAGSYNSPLHF
CDR3nt: TGTGCTACTGGAGTAACCCCAGCGGGCTCCTATAATTCACCCCTCCACTTT

j_gene: TRBJ1-1
abundance: -
v_gene: TRBV27
d_gene: TRBD1
CDR3aa: CASSFQGGTEAFF
CDR3nt: TGTGCCAGCAGTTTTCAGGGGGGCACTGAAGCTTTCTTT

j_gene: TRBJ2-7
abundance: -
v_gene: TRBV7-9
d_gene: -
CDR3aa: CSSSTDRTSYEQYF
CDR3nt: TGTTCCAGCAGTACCGACAGGACCTCCTACGAGCAGTACTTC

j_gene: TRBJ1-1
abundance: -
v_gene: TRBV5-1
d_gene: -
CDR3aa: CASSLVAQGQEAFF
CDR3nt: TGCGCCAGCAGCTTGGTCGCTCAGGGGCAGGAAGCTTTCTTT

j_gene: TRBJ1-2
abundance: -
v_gene: TRBV11-2
d_gene: TRBD1
CDR3aa: CASSLYRGYGYTF
CDR3nt: TGTGCCAGCAGCTTGTACAGGGGGTATGGCTACACCTTC

j_gene: TRBJ2-1
abundance: -
v_gene: TRBV25-1
d_gene: -
CDR3aa: CASSDRDFYSYNEQFF
CDR3nt: TGTGCCAGCAGTGATAGGGACTTTTATTCCTACAATGAGCAGTTCTTC

j_gene: TRBJ2-7
abundance: -
v_gene: TRBV16
d_gene: -
CDR3aa: CASSQGRVVYEQYF
CDR3nt: TGTGCCAGCAGCCAAGGTCGGGTCGTCTACGAGCAGTACTTC

j_gene: TRBJ1-2
abundance: -
v_gene: TRBV19
d_gene: -
CDR3aa: CASTPGANYGYTF
CDR3nt: TGTGCCAGTACCCCCGGGGCTAACTATGGCTACACCTTC

j_gene: TRBJ2-1
abundance: -
v_gene: TRBV6-5
d_gene: -
CDR3aa: CAAGRQRSYNEQFF
CDR3nt: TGTGCCGCGGGGAGGCAGAGGTCCTACAATGAGCAGTTCTTC

j_gene: TRBJ1-2
abundance: -
v_gene: TRBV30
d_gene: -
CDR3aa: CAWSVGGAGAGYTF
CDR3nt: TGTGCCTGGAGTGTAGGGGGGGCTGGGGCTGGCTACACCTTC

j_gene: TRBJ1-1
abundance: -
v_gene: TRBV30
d_gene: TRBD1
CDR3aa: CAWSVRFGTGGMNTEAFF
CDR3nt: TGTGCCTGGAGTGTACGGTTTGGGACAGGGGGCATGAACACTGAAGCTTTCTTT

j_gene: TRBJ2-7
abundance: -
v_gene: TRBV4-3
d_gene: TRBD2
CDR3aa: CASSQDWLAGGHEQYF
CDR3nt: TGCGCCAGCAGCCAAGATTGGCTAGCGGGGGGCCACGAGCAGTACTTC

j_gene: TRBJ1-4
abundance: -
v_gene: TRBV18
d_gene: TRBD1
CDR3aa: CASSPGTGEKLFF
CDR3nt: TGTGCCAGCTCACCAGGGACAGGCGAAAAACTGTTTTTT

j_gene: TRBJ2-7
abundance: -
v_gene: TRBV6-6
d_gene: TRBD2
CDR3aa: CASSYPSSSGYEQYF
CDR3nt: TGTGCCAGCAGTTACCCCTCATCTAGCGGTTACGAGCAGTACTTC

j_gene: TRBJ2-7
abundance: -
v_gene: TRBV11-2
d_gene: TRBD2
CDR3aa: CASSPSSGSSYEQYF
CDR3nt: TGTGCCAGCAGCCCGAGCAGCGGGAGCTCCTACGAGCAGTACTTC

j_gene: TRBJ1-6
abundance: few
v_gene: TRBV9
d_gene: TRBD1
CDR3aa: CASSLRPGQGHSPLHF
CDR3nt: TGTGCCAGCAGTCTTAGGCCGGGACAGGGCCATTCACCCCTCCACTTT

j_gene: TRBJ1-4
abundance: -
v_gene: TRBV2
d_gene: TRBD1
CDR3aa: CASSGNRGDGEKLFF
CDR3nt: TGTGCCAGCAGTGGGAACAGGGGAGATGGTGAAAAACTGTTTTTT

j_gene: TRBJ1-2
abundance: few
v_gene: TRBV6-5
d_gene: -
CDR3aa: CASSYSSPSNYGYTF
CDR3nt: TGTGCCAGCAGTTACTCGTCCCCGTCTAACTATGGCTACACCTTC

j_gene: TRBJ2-7
abundance: once
v_gene: TRBV6-1
d_gene: -
CDR3aa: CASNRQSDSYEQYF
CDR3nt: TGTGCCAGCAATCGACAATCCGACTCCTACGAGCAGTACTTC

j_gene: TRBJ1-2
abundance: -
v_gene: TRBV5-4
d_gene: -
CDR3aa: CASSLGSPREGYTF
CDR3nt: TGTGCCAGCAGCTTGGGGTCCCCGAGGGAAGGCTACACCTTC

j_gene: TRBJ1-2
abundance: -
v_gene: TRBV27
d_gene: -
CDR3aa: CASSPHPDSIYGYTF
CDR3nt: TGTGCCAGCAGTCCGCACCCGGACAGCATCTATGGCTACACCTTC

j_gene: TRBJ1-1
abundance: -
v_gene: TRBV9
d_gene: TRBD1
CDR3aa: CASSGEGTGATEAFF
CDR3nt: TGTGCCAGCAGCGGGGAGGGGACAGGAGCCACTGAAGCTTTCTTT

j_gene: TRBJ2-5
abundance: -
v_gene: TRBV7-2
d_gene: TRBD1
CDR3aa: CASSLLHGTGVETQYF
CDR3nt: TGTGCCAGCAGCTTATTGCATGGGACAGGGGTAGAGACCCAGTACTTC

j_gene: TRBJ1-3
abundance: -
v_gene: TRBV25-1
d_gene: -
CDR3aa: CASSEPGVAGNTIYF
CDR3nt: TGTGCCAGCAGTGAGCCCGGGGTGGCTGGAAACACCATATATTTT

j_gene: TRBJ1-6
abundance: -
v_gene: TRBV6-1
d_gene: -
CDR3aa: CASRVESSYNSPLHF
CDR3nt: TGTGCCAGCAGGGTGGAGAGCTCCTATAATTCACCCCTCCACTTT

j_gene: TRBJ2-1
abundance: -
v_gene: TRBV15
d_gene: -
CDR3aa: CATSRGTTRGNEQFF
CDR3nt: TGTGCCACCAGCAGAGGGACCACGCGGGGTAATGAGCAGTTCTTC

j_gene: TRBJ2-7
abundance: -
v_gene: TRBV4-3
d_gene: -
CDR3aa: CASSIQVTYEQYF
CDR3nt: TGCGCCAGCAGCATACAGGTGACCTACGAGCAGTACTTC

j_gene: TRBJ1-5
abundance: -
v_gene: TRBV7-6
d_gene: TRBD1
CDR3aa: CASSPGQGKNQPQHF
CDR3nt: TGTGCCAGCAGCCCAGGACAGGGGAAGAATCAGCCCCAGCATTTT

j_gene: TRBJ2-7
abundance: -
v_gene: TRBV6-6
d_gene: -
CDR3aa: CASRGAAGSYEQYF
CDR3nt: TGTGCCAGCAGAGGGGCTGCAGGCTCCTACGAGCAGTACTTC

j_gene: TRBJ1-2
abundance: -
v_gene: TRBV27
d_gene: -
CDR3aa: CASSPGTMNQNYGYTF
CDR3nt: TGTGCCAGCTCACCCGGGACAATGAACCAAAACTATGGCTACACCTTC

j_gene: TRBJ2-1
abundance: -
v_gene: TRBV7-3
d_gene: TRBD2
CDR3aa: CASSKASGGGSYNEQFF
CDR3nt: TGTGCCAGCAGTAAGGCTAGCGGGGGAGGGTCCTACAATGAGCAGTTCTTC

j_gene: TRBJ2-1
abundance: -
v_gene: TRBV19
d_gene: TRBD2
CDR3aa: CARRSRTSGRSSYNEQFF
CDR3nt: TGTGCCAGGAGAAGCCGGACTAGCGGGAGGAGCTCCTACAATGAGCAGTTCTTC

j_gene: TRBJ2-2
abundance: few
v_gene: TRBV9
d_gene: TRBD2
CDR3aa: CASSVFIRAGAINTGELFF
CDR3nt: TGTGCCAGCAGCGTATTTATAAGAGCGGGGGCCATAAACACCGGGGAGCTGTTTTTT

j_gene: TRBJ2-7
abundance: -
v_gene: TRBV19
d_gene: TRBD2
CDR3aa: CASKQNQGGYEQYF
CDR3nt: TGTGCCAGTAAACAAAACCAGGGAGGGTACGAGCAGTACTTC

j_gene: TRBJ1-2
abundance: few
v_gene: TRBV27
d_gene: TRBD1
CDR3aa: CASSPNRGNNRYGYTF
CDR3nt: TGTGCCAGCAGTCCAAACAGGGGGAATAACCGCTATGGCTACACCTTC

j_gene: TRBJ1-2
abundance: -
v_gene: TRBV6-5
d_gene: TRBD1
CDR3aa: CASSTRTGPYGYTF
CDR3nt: TGTGCCAGCAGCACCCGGACAGGGCCCTATGGCTACACCTTC

j_gene: TRBJ2-4
abundance: -
v_gene: TRBV11-2
d_gene: TRBD1
CDR3aa: CASSLSGGEAKNIQYF
CDR3nt: TGTGCCAGCAGCTTATCAGGGGGCGAAGCCAAAAACATTCAGTACTTC

j_gene: TRBJ2-7
abundance: few
v_gene: TRBV6-5
d_gene: TRBD1
CDR3aa: CASSYSNRGDYEQYF
CDR3nt: TGTGCCAGCAGTTACTCAAACAGGGGAGACTACGAGCAGTACTTC

j_gene: TRBJ1-1
abundance: -
v_gene: TRBV30
d_gene: -
CDR3aa: CAWSARGDTEAFF
CDR3nt: TGTGCCTGGAGTGCCAGGGGCGACACTGAAGCTTTCTTT

j_gene: TRBJ2-7
abundance: -
v_gene: TRBV7-2
d_gene: TRBD1
CDR3aa: CASSTRDSKYF
CDR3nt: TGTGCCAGCAGCACCCGGGACAGCAAGTACTTC

j_gene: TRBJ2-3
abundance: -
v_gene: TRBV7-6
d_gene: TRBD2
CDR3aa: CASSLVTSGSTDTQYF
CDR3nt: TGTGCCAGCAGCTTAGTAACTAGCGGGAGTACAGATACGCAGTATTTT

j_gene: TRBJ1-2
abundance: -
v_gene: TRBV28
d_gene: -
CDR3aa: CASSPNLWTNGWYDGYTF
CDR3nt: TGTGCCAGCAGTCCGAATTTATGGACAAACGGGTGGTATGATGGCTACACCTTC

j_gene: TRBJ2-2
abundance: -
v_gene: TRBV5-6
d_gene: -
CDR3aa: CASSFELVRSGELFF
CDR3nt: TGTGCCAGCAGCTTTGAACTAGTTCGTTCCGGGGAGCTGTTTTTT

j_gene: TRBJ2-5
abundance: -
v_gene: TRBV19
d_gene: TRBD2
CDR3aa: CASSIVPTSGGRETQYF
CDR3nt: TGTGCCAGTAGTATAGTCCCGACTAGCGGAGGGCGGGAAACCCAGTACTTC

j_gene: TRBJ2-7
abundance: -
v_gene: TRBV2
d_gene: TRBD1
CDR3aa: CASSWDRNYEQYF
CDR3nt: TGTGCCAGCAGCTGGGACAGAAACTACGAGCAGTACTTC

j_gene: TRBJ1-4
abundance: -
v_gene: TRBV5-1
d_gene: -
CDR3aa: CASSIGHANEKLFF
CDR3nt: TGCGCCAGCAGCATCGGACACGCTAATGAAAAACTGTTTTTT

j_gene: TRBJ1-1
abundance: -
v_gene: TRBV7-2
d_gene: -
CDR3aa: CASSSKTEAFF
CDR3nt: TGTGCCAGCAGCTCAAAAACTGAAGCTTTCTTT

j_gene: TRBJ2-6
abundance: once
v_gene: TRBV7-9
d_gene: -
CDR3aa: CSSSLVGGRPSGANVLTF
CDR3nt: TGTTCCAGCAGCTTAGTAGGAGGGCGGCCCTCTGGGGCCAACGTCCTGACTTTC

j_gene: TRBJ1-1
abundance: -
v_gene: TRBV19
d_gene: -
CDR3aa: CASRPLGAGTEAFF
CDR3nt: TGTGCCAGTAGACCGCTGGGGGCGGGCACTGAAGCTTTCTTT

j_gene: TRBJ2-3
abundance: -
v_gene: TRBV29-1
d_gene: -
CDR3aa: CSVEDPSDTQYF
CDR3nt: TGCAGCGTTGAAGATCCGTCAGATACGCAGTATTTT